A single T cell receptor (beta chain) is shown here with its context. The record originates from a study of blood T cell repertoires in COVID-19. V was pared by 5 bases and J by 7 bases, with 7 bases of the junction left unmatched. The CDR3 runs to 14 residues. CDR1 MDHEN and CDR2 SYDVKM come from the germline V gene. Here immunoSEQ multiplex PCR was the method, and the copy in TCRdb shows in-frame clones only, minus some. The repertoire consists of approximately 260,000 clones, with roughly 91% occurring once and the leading ten covering roughly 1.8%. The material sequenced was PBMCs or T cells enriched from blood (not recorded which). This sequence originates from a woman aged 60 to 75 who had recovered from COVID-19. The chain recombines TRBV28 with TRBJ1-5, with 8 bases that match TRBD1. The CDR3 DNA is TGTGCCAGCAGTCTAGGACAGGGAGGGCAGCCCCAGCATTTT. Protein sequence: CASSLGQGGQPQHF.